Listed below are T cell receptor beta chains from one sample, sequenced in a study of blood T cells in healthy people across ages. One entry per CDR3 protein results from TCRdb running MiXCR on the 5' RACE reads. The table shows some 1,800,000 distinct CDR3 sequences, with about two fifths occurring only once. The sequencing sample was made of blood. These receptor sequences come from a human donor in good health. CDR3s include the opening cysteine and the closing phenylalanine or tryptophan. A D gene is named only where the DNA matches it firmly. Clone size appears in some rows only: once, few, many, or a class for an expanded clone.

d_gene: NA
abundance: few
j_gene: TRBJ2-7
v_gene: TRBV11-3
CDR3aa: CASSSHLGIYEQYF
CDR3nt: TGTGCCAGCAGCTCTCACTTGGGGATCTACGAGCAGTACTTC

d_gene: NA
abundance: NA
j_gene: TRBJ2-3
v_gene: TRBV12-3/TRBV12-4
CDR3aa: CASNGNSFSTDTQYF
CDR3nt: TGTGCCAGCAATGGGAACTCCTTTAGCACAGATACGCAGTATTTT

d_gene: NA
abundance: NA
j_gene: TRBJ1-5
v_gene: TRBV3-1
CDR3aa: CASSPSPLTYTDFSNQPQHF
CDR3nt: TGTGCCAGCAGTCCATCCCCTTTAACTTACACGGATTTTAGCAATCAGCCCCAGCATTTT

d_gene: TRBD2
abundance: NA
j_gene: TRBJ2-1
v_gene: TRBV20-1
CDR3aa: CSAFKRGGRYNEQFF
CDR3nt: TGCAGTGCTTTCAAGCGGGGGGGGCGTTACAATGAGCAGTTCTTC

d_gene: NA
abundance: NA
j_gene: TRBJ1-2
v_gene: TRBV29-1
CDR3aa: CSVEMRLYGYTF
CDR3nt: TGCAGCGTTGAAATGAGGTTGTATGGCTACACCTTC

d_gene: NA
abundance: NA
j_gene: TRBJ2-1
v_gene: TRBV7-3
CDR3aa: CASSLTITSGQFF
CDR3nt: TGTGCCAGCAGCTTAACGATCACTTCTGGGCAGTTCTTC

d_gene: NA
abundance: NA
j_gene: TRBJ2-4
v_gene: TRBV15
CDR3aa: CATSRGNSHRIQYF
CDR3nt: TGTGCCACCAGCAGAGGGAATTCCCATAGAATTCAGTACTTC

d_gene: TRBD2
abundance: many
j_gene: TRBJ2-1
v_gene: TRBV7-9
CDR3aa: CASSLGLASDEQFF
CDR3nt: TGTGCCAGCAGCTTAGGACTAGCCTCGGATGAGCAGTTCTTC

d_gene: TRBD1
abundance: few
j_gene: TRBJ2-1
v_gene: TRBV20-1
CDR3aa: CSAHRGRRVGDEQFF
CDR3nt: TGCAGTGCTCACAGGGGGCGTAGAGTAGGTGATGAGCAGTTCTTC

d_gene: TRBD1
abundance: NA
j_gene: TRBJ2-6
v_gene: TRBV6-6
CDR3aa: CASSYRTGATGANVRTF
CDR3nt: TGTGCCAGCAGTTACCGGACAGGGGCGACTGGGGCCAACGTCCGGACTTTC

d_gene: NA
abundance: NA
j_gene: TRBJ2-1
v_gene: TRBV7-7
CDR3aa: CASSSARFGSYNEQFF
CDR3nt: TGTGCTAGCAGCTCGGCGCGATTCGGCTCCTACAATGAGCAGTTCTTC